A selection of T cell receptor beta chains follows, all from one sample in a study of cytomegalovirus exposure and HLA in healthy donors. The data were produced by immunoSEQ multiplex PCR, yet TCRdb's version contains in-frame clones alone and is incomplete. The sample has some 150,000 clones. The sequenced material came from PBMCs. These receptors came from a man between 35 and 55 years old in good health and CMV-seronegative. The CDR3 runs from the conserved cysteine through the conserved F or W. The D gene is left open where the match is weak.

V: TRBV28; D: TRBD1; J: TRBJ2-1; DNA: TGTGCCAGCAGTACCCGATCGAACAGGGGGGAGCAGTTCTTC; CDR3: CASSTRSNRGEQFF
V: TRBV9; D: TRBD1; J: TRBJ1-6; DNA: TGTGCCAGCAGCGTAGACAGGGGTTGGGATTCACCCCTCCACTTT; CDR3: CASSVDRGWDSPLHF
V: TRBV25-1; D: -; J: TRBJ1-5; DNA: TGTGCCAGCAGTGAAGCGACCCCGGCGGGCCAGCCCCAGCATTTT; CDR3: CASSEATPAGQPQHF
V: TRBV6-5; D: TRBD1; J: TRBJ1-2; DNA: TGTGCCAGCAGGTTGGGACAGTTTATAAATGGCTACACCTTC; CDR3: CASRLGQFINGYTF
V: TRBV5-1; D: -; J: TRBJ1-6; DNA: TGCGCCAGCAGCCGCCAGGAAAGGACCTATAATTCACCCCTCCACTTT; CDR3: CASSRQERTYNSPLHF
V: TRBV9; D: -; J: TRBJ1-1; DNA: TGTGCCAGCAGCACCGGGGGACGCACTGAAGCTTTCTTT; CDR3: CASSTGGRTEAFF
V: TRBV7-3; D: -; J: TRBJ2-2; DNA: TGTGCCAGCAGCCAGGTCGGGGTCCTGAACACCGGGGAGCTGTTTTTT; CDR3: CASSQVGVLNTGELFF
V: TRBV4-2; D: -; J: TRBJ1-1; DNA: TGTGCCAGCAGCCATGAACAGGGAACTGAAGCTTTCTTT; CDR3: CASSHEQGTEAFF
V: TRBV9; D: -; J: TRBJ2-3; DNA: TGTGCCAGCAGCGTAGCGGGAAGGGATGGAGATACGCAGTATTTT; CDR3: CASSVAGRDGDTQYF
V: TRBV6-5; D: -; J: TRBJ2-7; DNA: TGTGCCAGCAGTTACTCCGGACAGACCTACGAGCAGTACTTC; CDR3: CASSYSGQTYEQYF
V: TRBV4-2; D: TRBD1; J: TRBJ2-1; DNA: TGTGCCAGCAGCCTTTCCGGGACAGACTCCTACAATGAGCAGTTCTTC; CDR3: CASSLSGTDSYNEQFF
V: TRBV16; D: -; J: TRBJ2-5; DNA: TGTGCCAGCAGCTCGCTGACAGAAATCCAAGAGACCCAGTACTTC; CDR3: CASSSLTEIQETQYF
V: TRBV7-3; D: -; J: TRBJ2-5; DNA: TGTGCCAGCAGCTTAAACGGGGAGGCCTTACAAGAGACCCAGTACTTC; CDR3: CASSLNGEALQETQYF
V: TRBV5-1; D: TRBD1; J: TRBJ1-2; DNA: TGCGCCAGCAGCCCCGGACAGGACTATGGCTACACCTTC; CDR3: CASSPGQDYGYTF
V: TRBV7-8; D: TRBD1; J: TRBJ1-2; DNA: TGTGCCAGCAGCCCGCGGGTTCCGGGACAGGGGGCGCTTGGTGGCTACACCTTC; CDR3: CASSPRVPGQGALGGYTF
V: TRBV6-5; D: -; J: TRBJ2-2; DNA: TGTGCCAGCAGTTACTCGGCGGGCGGGGAGCTGTTTTTT; CDR3: CASSYSAGGELFF
V: TRBV27; D: TRBD1; J: TRBJ1-1; DNA: TGTGCCAGCACTTATTTAGGGGGCGGTAACACTGAAGCTTTCTTT; CDR3: CASTYLGGGNTEAFF
V: TRBV7-9; D: TRBD1; J: TRBJ1-1; DNA: TGTGCCAGCAGCTTCGAAGGGACAGCGGCTGAAGCTTTCTTT; CDR3: CASSFEGTAAEAFF
V: TRBV11-2; D: -; J: TRBJ1-1; DNA: TGTGCCAGCAGCTTAGACAGGGTGAACACTGAAGCTTTCTTT; CDR3: CASSLDRVNTEAFF
V: TRBV18; D: TRBD1; J: TRBJ2-1; DNA: TGTGCCAGCTCACGGGGACAGGGTAAGGCGCATGAGCAGTTCTTC; CDR3: CASSRGQGKAHEQFF
V: TRBV7-2; D: -; J: TRBJ1-6; DNA: TGTGCCAGCAGTTTACTTAATTCACCCCTCCACTTT; CDR3: CASSLLNSPLHF
V: TRBV6-1; D: -; J: TRBJ2-7; DNA: TGTGCCAGCAGTGCCGTCTACGAGCAGTACTTC; CDR3: CASSAVYEQYF
V: TRBV27; D: TRBD1; J: TRBJ1-2; DNA: TGTGCCAGCAGTGCCCGGACAGGGAATGGCTACACCTTC; CDR3: CASSARTGNGYTF
V: TRBV5-1; D: TRBD1; J: TRBJ2-7; DNA: TGCGCCAGCAGCCCCAGACAGGGTTTCACCGAGCAGTACTTC; CDR3: CASSPRQGFTEQYF
V: TRBV7-7; D: TRBD1; J: TRBJ1-1; DNA: TGTGCCAGCAGCGCCGGGACAGGGGGAACGGCTTTCTTT; CDR3: CASSAGTGGTAFF
V: TRBV13; D: -; J: TRBJ1-2; DNA: TGTGCCAGCAGCGACGTGGGGGGTTTTGGCTACACCTTC; CDR3: CASSDVGGFGYTF
V: TRBV7-2; D: TRBD1; J: TRBJ1-6; DNA: TGTGCCAGCAGTCAAAGACAGGGGGCGAATTCACCCCTCCACTTT; CDR3: CASSQRQGANSPLHF
V: TRBV9; D: -; J: TRBJ2-6; DNA: TGTGCCAGCAGCGTAGAACCGACAGCCCGCTCTGGGGCCAACGTCCTGACTTTC; CDR3: CASSVEPTARSGANVLTF
V: TRBV19; D: TRBD1; J: TRBJ1-1; DNA: TGTGCCAGTAGGAACAGACAGGGCTCGGGAACTGAAGCTTTCTTT; CDR3: CASRNRQGSGTEAFF
V: TRBV19; D: TRBD1; J: TRBJ1-5; DNA: TGTGCCAGTAGTATCGGGAGACAGGGTCATCAGCCCCAGCATTTT; CDR3: CASSIGRQGHQPQHF
V: TRBV27; D: -; J: TRBJ2-7; DNA: TGTGCCAGCAGATCAGGGGAGAAAAGCTACGAGCAGTACTTC; CDR3: CASRSGEKSYEQYF
V: TRBV19; D: TRBD1; J: TRBJ2-1; DNA: TGTGCCAGCGGGGACAGGGAGAACAATGAGCAGTTCTTC; CDR3: CASGDRENNEQFF
V: TRBV10-3; D: TRBD1; J: TRBJ1-5; DNA: TGTGCCACTACAGGGGACTTCCTGAATCAGCCCCAGCATTTT; CDR3: CATTGDFLNQPQHF
V: TRBV5-6; D: TRBD1; J: TRBJ1-2; DNA: TGTGCCAGCAGCCGTGGACAGGGCTATGGCTACACCTTC; CDR3: CASSRGQGYGYTF
V: TRBV5-1; D: -; J: TRBJ2-3; DNA: TGCGCCAGCAGCTTGGGGCTAGATATCACAGATACGCAGTATTTT; CDR3: CASSLGLDITDTQYF
V: TRBV5-1; D: TRBD1; J: TRBJ1-1; DNA: TGCGCCAGCCAGGGTCAGGGGGCGAGAACTGAAGCTTTCTTT; CDR3: CASQGQGARTEAFF
V: TRBV4-1; D: TRBD2; J: TRBJ2-1; DNA: TGCGCCAGCAGCCATATACGGGGGGGCCAGTACAATGAGCAGTTCTTC; CDR3: CASSHIRGGQYNEQFF
V: TRBV5-6; D: -; J: TRBJ1-5; DNA: TGTGCCAGCAGCTTGGAAGGGACACTCCATAGCAATCAGCCCCAGCATTTT; CDR3: CASSLEGTLHSNQPQHF
V: TRBV20-1; D: -; J: TRBJ2-7; DNA: TGCAGTGCACAAGCCTACGAGCAGTACTTC; CDR3: CSAQAYEQYF